The 9 T cell receptor beta chains presented below share a single source sample, sequenced in a study of cytomegalovirus exposure and HLA in healthy donors. The primer mix had 60 Vbeta and 13 Jbeta primers. TCRdb's table, derived via immunoSEQ multiplex PCR, lists solely in-frame clones and lacks some. The record lists 150,000 or so clones, of which the ten most abundant hold over 2%. The material sequenced was PBMCs. The receptors were gathered from a woman aged 18 to 35 in good health and CMV-seronegative.

J is TRBJ2-7 and V is TRBV19; TRBD2 matches 7 bases. Losses at the gene ends were 4 bases for V and 6 bases for J; bases not matched to a gene: 15. The CDR3 extends over 16 amino acids. From germline, CDR1 is LNHDA and CDR2 SQIVND (reference sequence). The CDR3 is CASSTYSGGTVGEQYF. As DNA, the CDR3 is TGTGCCAGTAGTACCTATTCCGGGGGGACGGTTGGCGAGCAGTACTTC.

The chain recombines TRBV21-1 with TRBJ2-7; TRBD1 is the table's D call and was not checked against the DNA. TRBV21-1 is noted as a pseudogene. The CDR3 totals 14 residues. The CDR3 region is CASSPGQGPYEQYV. CDR3 sequence (DNA): TGTGCCAGCAGTCCGGGACAGGGCCCTTACGAGCAGTACGTC.

V and J are TRBV2 and TRBJ2-7; 7 nucleotides align to TRBD2. Germline CDR1 is SNHLY and CDR2 is FYNNEI. The CDR3 covers 15 residues. The V segment lost 4 bases and the J segment 0 bases; nucleotides outside the gene matches: 6. CDR3 sequence reads: CASSVERGVSYEQYF. The CDR3 region has the DNA TGTGCCAGCAGTGTGGAGCGGGGAGTCTCCTACGAGCAGTACTTC. The complete variable domain, with remaining parts taken from reference TRBV2 and TRBJ2-7, reads EPEVTQTPSHQVTQMGQEVILRCVPISNHLYFYWYRQILGQKVEFLVSFYNNEISEKSEIFDDQFSVERPDGSNFTLKIRSTKLEDSAMYFCASSVERGVSYEQYFGPGTRLTVT.

The V and J genes are TRBV4-3 and TRBJ2-1; TRBD1 matches 8 bases. The CDR3 totals 16 residues. CDR1 LGHNA and CDR2 YSLEER come from the germline V gene. V shed 0 bases, J shed 0 bases, and the junction held 1 base outside the gene matches. The CDR3 DNA is TGCGCCAGCAGCCAAGAGGGGACAGGCTCCTACAATGAGCAGTTCTTC. This encodes CASSQEGTGSYNEQFF.

CDR3: CASSPPPLAETYEQYF. The DNA for the CDR3 is TGTGCCAGCTCACCTCCCCCCCTAGCGGAGACCTACGAGCAGTACTTC. The chain is built from TRBV18 and TRBJ2-7; 7 positions match TRBD2. V lost 3 bases to trimming and J lost 2 bases; unmatched junction nucleotides: 10. This CDR3 region has 16 residues. In germline, CDR1 is KGHSH, CDR2 LQKENI.

The V call is TRBV6-5, the J call TRBJ1-1, with D unclear. Looked up from germline, CDR1 is MNHEY and CDR2 is SVGAGI. The V gene lost 0 bases and the J gene lost 5 bases, with 10 bases spanning the gap. This CDR3 contains 14 residues. CDR3 in amino acids: CASSYSSGWTEAFF. CDR3 coding DNA: TGTGCCAGCAGTTACTCTTCCGGGTGGACTGAAGCTTTCTTT.

V is TRBV6-1 and J is TRBJ2-7; 7 bases fit TRBD2. Germline CDR1 and CDR2: MNHNS and SASEGT. This CDR3 has 15 amino acids. V shed 9 bases and J 4 bases; nucleotides not matched to a gene: 15. This CDR3 is CASKRTSSLGYEQYV. The CDR3 region has the DNA TGTGCCAGTAAAAGGACTAGTTCCCTGGGTTACGAGCAGTACGTC.

The gene calls are TRBV29-1 and TRBJ1-4, with a weak D call TRBD1 (5 bases). This CDR3 has 12 residues. CDR1 and CDR2 (germline): SQVTM, ANQGSEA. V lost 6 bases and J 6 bases, leaving 11 bases between the germline ends. The CDR3 DNA reads as TGCAGCGTCAGGGAGGATGATGAAAAACTGTTTTTT. It translates to CSVREDDEKLFF.

This chain uses TRBV12-5 with TRBJ1-1; D gene uncertain. Looked up from germline, CDR1 is LGHNT and CDR2 is FRNRAP. The CDR3 is made up of 13 amino acids. Deletions cut 0 bases from V and 3 bases from J, with 5 bases between. The CDR3 spells CASGLVQYTEAFF. DNA for the CDR3: TGTGCTAGTGGTTTGGTACAGTACACTGAAGCTTTCTTT.